These 24 T cell receptor beta chains originate from one sample sequenced in a study of T cells in Graves' hyperthyroidism and ophthalmopathy. RNA transcripts were the template for amplifying TCR beta CDR3 regions. Initially, a first-round RT-PCR of the TCR CDR3 employed the HTBI primer set. One entry per CDR3 protein results from TCRdb running MiXCR on the multiplex PCR reads. The table records roughly 300,000 distinct CDR3 sequences, less than 30% of them present only once. Sequenced: blood. These receptors were obtained from a man in his forties with Graves' hyperthyroidism that later progressed to Graves' ophthalmopathy.

In the case of this clonotype: The junction departs from germline at one end; a sequencing error may be responsible. CDR3 nucleotides: TGTGCCAGCAGTTATGGTCAGGGTAATCAGCTCCAGCATTTT. Translated, it gives CASSYGQGNQLQHF. The chain couples TRBV6-2 or TRBV6-3 to TRBJ1-5, with a possible D match to TRBD1 (5 bases). Germline-derived CDR1 and CDR2 are MNHEY and SVGEGT. CDR3 length: 14 amino acids.

This clonotype was found many times. The gene calls are TRBV5-1 and TRBJ2-2; TRBD1 matches at 8 bases. The CDR3 has 14 residues. Trimming removed 1 base from V and 6 bases from J; junction bases left unmatched: 2. Germline-derived CDR1 and CDR2 are SGHRS and YFSETQ. As DNA, the CDR3 is TGCGCCAGCAGCTTGCAGGGGGCTTCCGGGGAGCTGTTTTTT. Translation: CASSLQGASGELFF.

In this sample, this clonotype turned up many times. This sequence joins TRBV29-1 and TRBJ1-2; D gene unclear. V gave up 7 bases and J gave up 3 bases, with 12 bases separating them. Germline CDR1 reads SQVTM; CDR2 reads ANQGSEA. This CDR3 is 12 amino acids long. In nucleotides, the CDR3 is TGCAGCGCTACGGAGAGGGACTATGGCTACACCTTC. The encoded protein is CSATERDYGYTF.

The table lists this clonotype with many counts. The chain is built from TRBV20-1 and TRBJ2-7, with 7 nucleotides matching TRBD1. After removal of 3 bases from V and 3 bases from J, the junction contained 5 bases not matched to a gene. CDR1 is DFQATT, CDR2 SNEGSKA, per germline (reference sequence). The CDR3 covers 13 residues. In nucleotides, the CDR3 is TGCAGTGCTAGTCAGGGGGTCAGCTACGAGCAGTACTTC. Protein sequence: CSASQGVSYEQYF.

In this sample, this clonotype turned up many times. The rearrangement uses TRBV4-2 and TRBJ2-7; 14 nucleotides align to TRBD2. Per the germline V gene, CDR1 is LGHNA and CDR2 is YNFKEQ. This CDR3 has 19 residues. V shed 0 bases, J shed 0 bases, and the junction held 7 bases outside the gene matches. CDR3 sequence (DNA): TGTGCCAGCAGCCAAGAGAAAGGGACTAGCGGGAGCCCCTCCTACGAGCAGTACTTC. The encoded protein is CASSQEKGTSGSPSYEQYF.

The chain is built from TRBV6-1 and TRBJ2-5; 10 positions match TRBD2. Germline trimming cut 8 bases from V and 5 bases from J; bases unmatched to any gene: 11. Germline-derived CDR1 and CDR2 are MNHNS and SASEGT. The CDR3 totals 15 residues. DNA for the CDR3: TGTGCCAGCTACTCAGCGGGAGGGCGGTTGGAGACCCAGTACTTC. Translating it yields CASYSAGGRLETQYF.

This clonotype was observed many times. V gene TRBV15 combines with J gene TRBJ1-1; D is unresolved. Looked up from germline, CDR1 is LNHNV and CDR2 is YYDKDF (reference sequence). Trimming cost V 6 bases and J 4 bases, with 12 bases left between them. This CDR3 comprises 13 residues. This CDR3 is CATRVNGVTEAFF. The DNA of the CDR3 is TGTGCCACCAGAGTCAATGGGGTCACTGAAGCTTTCTTT.

This clonotype was seen ten or more times. The CDR3 bases are TGTGCCAGCAGCAGGGACAGTTATAGCAATCAGCCCCAGCATTTT. Residues: CASSRDSYSNQPQHF. The chain links TRBV6-1 to TRBJ1-5, with 7 nucleotides matching TRBD1. Germline V lookup: CDR1 MNHNS, CDR2 SASEGT. V lost 6 bases and J lost 0; bases outside the gene matches: 5. The CDR3 loop spans 15 amino acids.

This sequence joins TRBV12-3 or TRBV12-4 and TRBJ1-2, with 7 bases matching TRBD1. V lost 5 bases and J lost 4; bases outside the gene matches: 7. The CDR3 length is 14 residues. The CDR3 DNA is TGTGCCAGCAGTCCCCCGGCAGGGGGCTATGGCTACACCTTC. Encoded protein: CASSPPAGGYGYTF.

This clonotype appeared many times. Germline and junction disagree at one end, which may indicate a read error. The gene calls are TRBV15 and TRBJ1-2; D not certain. This CDR3 contains 11 residues. CDR1 and CDR2 (germline): LNHNV, YYDKDF (reference sequence). Here the CDR3 DNA reads TGTGCCACCAGCAGAGATTTGCAGCAGGCCTTC. The encoded protein is CATSRDLQQAF.

There are many counts of this clonotype. The CDR3 DNA reads TGTGCCAGTAGTATAGTGGCAGGGCTGGACACTGAAGCTTTCTTT. It encodes CASSIVAGLDTEAFF. The chain carries TRBV19 and TRBJ1-1, with a tentative D call TRBD1 (5 bases). The V gene's germline CDR1 is LNHDA and CDR2 SQIVND (reference sequence). CDR3 size: 15 residues. V lost 1 base, J lost 3 bases, and 12 bases lay in between.

V usage is TRBV24-1 and J usage is TRBJ1-5; TRBD1 might be the D (5 bases). The germline V gene has CDR1 KGHDR and CDR2 SFDVKD. V dropped 3 bases and J dropped 5 bases, with 10 bases sitting between them. This CDR3 contains 14 residues. CDR3 region: CATSDRQGYQPQHF. CDR3 sequence (DNA): TGTGCCACCAGTGATCGCCAGGGTTATCAGCCCCAGCATTTT.

This clonotype was seen ten or more times. The chain recombines TRBV29-1 with TRBJ2-7, with TRBD1 identical over 8 bases. The CDR3 runs to 13 residues. Germline trimming cut 7 bases from V and 2 bases from J; bases unmatched to any gene: 7. Germline V gene lookup returns CDR1 SQVTM and CDR2 ANQGSEA. The CDR3 DNA follows: TGCAGCGCATCCGGGACAGGAACCTACGAGCAGTACTTC. Residues: CSASGTGTYEQYF.

In its sample, this clonotype was seen many times. V and J are TRBV2 and TRBJ1-1; possibly TRBD1 for D (6 bases). Germline-derived CDR1 and CDR2 are SNHLY and FYNNEI. The CDR3 covers 16 residues. V lost 0 bases to trimming and J lost 1 base, with 12 bases between them. Written as DNA, the CDR3 is TGTGCCAGCAGTGAAGCCATAGCGACAGGGAACACTGAAGCTTTCTTT. Its translation: CASSEAIATGNTEAFF. Drawing the rest from reference TRBV2 and TRBJ1-1, the complete variable domain is EPEVTQTPSHQVTQMGQEVILRCVPISNHLYFYWYRQILGQKVEFLVSFYNNEISEKSEIFDDQFSVERPDGSNFTLKIRSTKLEDSAMYFCASSEAIATGNTEAFFGQGTRLTVV.

V and J are TRBV4-2 and TRBJ2-2, with D perhaps TRBD1 (5 bases). The CDR3 covers 14 residues. CDR1 LGHNA and CDR2 YNFKEQ come from the germline V gene. Between the trimmed V and J ends, which lost 0 bases and 6 bases, there was a span of 8 bases. The CDR3 here is CASSQDGASGELFF. CDR3 sequence (DNA): TGTGCCAGCAGCCAAGATGGGGCTTCCGGGGAGCTGTTTTTT.

The chain combines TRBV7-2 with TRBJ2-5; D is perhaps TRBD1 (7 bases). Trimming cost V 5 bases and J 0 bases, with 13 bases left between them. Germline V gives CDR1 SGHTA, CDR2 FQGNSA. CDR3 length: 15 residues. CDR3 sequence (DNA): TGTGCCAGCAGCGGGGGCGGGACAGACCAAGAGACCCAGTACTTC. Its protein is CASSGGGTDQETQYF.

The chain couples TRBV2 to TRBJ1-5; D is perhaps TRBD1 (6 bases). Germline lookup yields CDR1 SNHLY and CDR2 FYNNEI. This CDR3 is 14 amino acids long. V was cut by 2 bases and J by 15 bases, with 20 bases left in between. CDR3 region: CASSEFRAGGLLHF. The CDR3 region has the DNA TGTGCCAGCAGTGAATTCCGGGCCGGGGGGCTTTTGCATTTT.

Ten or more counts support this clonotype. This chain connects TRBV28 to TRBJ1-2, with 9 nucleotides matching TRBD1. V lost 6 bases, J lost 7 bases, and 12 bases stayed unmatched. The CDR3 has 15 amino acids. Germline V gene lookup returns CDR1 MDHEN and CDR2 SYDVKM. This CDR3 is CASRVRDRVLSGYTF. The CDR3 coding sequence is TGTGCCAGCAGGGTCCGGGACAGGGTTCTTTCTGGCTACACCTTC.

The chain carries TRBV2 and TRBJ1-5; D not resolved. Looked up from germline, CDR1 is SNHLY and CDR2 is FYNNEI. The CDR3 is made up of 14 amino acids. Trimming shortened V by 3 bases and J by 9 bases, and 15 bases separated the two germline ends. The CDR3 loop reads CASSDSIFFRPQHF. The CDR3 bases are TGTGCCAGCAGTGATAGTATTTTTTTTCGGCCCCAGCATTTT.

This clonotype came up many times. V gene TRBV27 combines with J gene TRBJ1-1, with TRBD1 identical over 8 bases. Germline V lookup: CDR1 MNHEY, CDR2 SMNVEV (reference sequence). With 3 bases clipped from V and 3 bases from J, the junction kept 9 bases outside the gene matches. The CDR3 loop spans 16 amino acids. CDR3 amino acids: CASSLLRTGRDTEAFF. The CDR3 DNA is TGTGCCAGCAGTTTGCTAAGGACAGGGAGGGACACTGAAGCTTTCTTT.

This chain joins TRBV12-3 or TRBV12-4 and TRBJ1-1; unclear D gene. Trimming took 6 bases from V and 9 from J, leaving 17 bases between them. This CDR3 is 13 amino acids long. In DNA form, the CDR3 reads TGTGCCAGCAGCCCCGGGCCCAGGATGAAAGCTTTCTTT. Translating gives CASSPGPRMKAFF.

The CDR3 coding sequence is TGTGCCATCAGTGAGTCAGTGGTTTCCGAGCAGTACTTC. As protein: CAISESVVSEQYF. V and J are TRBV10-3 and TRBJ2-7; D ambiguous. CDR1 ENHRY and CDR2 SYGVKD come from the germline V gene. V was clipped by 0 bases and J by 6 bases, with 9 bases between them. The CDR3 sequence is 13 residues long.

This clonotype was detected many times. The chain uses TRBV28 and TRBJ2-4; D is undetermined. Germline V lookup: CDR1 MDHEN, CDR2 SYDVKM. The ends were cut back, 2 bases at V and 0 bases at J, with 8 bases in the middle. This CDR3 is 15 amino acids long. This chain's CDR3 is CASSLISRAKNIQYF. In DNA, the CDR3 is TGTGCCAGCAGTTTAATATCGAGAGCCAAAAACATTCAGTACTTC.

This clonotype occurred many times. This chain links TRBV30 with TRBJ2-7, with 7 bases matching TRBD2. The length of the CDR3 is 14 residues. V dropped 2 bases and J dropped 5; count of bases not matched to a gene: 9. CDR1 GTSNPN and CDR2 SVGIG come from the germline V gene (reference sequence). This chain's CDR3 is CAWSPGLQSHEQYF. The CDR3 DNA reads as TGTGCCTGGAGTCCGGGACTACAGTCCCACGAGCAGTACTTC.